Below are 26 T cell receptor beta chains sequenced from a single sample in a study of molecular identifiers for immune sequencing clone quantification. From the PCR reads, TCRdb called clonotypes with MiXCR, one entry per CDR3 protein. The sample holds about 630,000 distinct CDR3 sequences, 25% seen once. Sequences were obtained from naive CD8+ T cells from blood, with Jurkat cell RNA spiked in. As for subset: FACS-sorted CD8+CD4-CCR7+CD45RA+ naive T cells. These receptors originate from a human donor in good health. Some libraries in this study had Jurkat cell RNA spiked in.

As regards this clonotype: A clone one base away is much larger, so this may be a read error. V is TRBV7-6 and J is TRBJ2-7, with 7 nucleotides matching TRBD1. This CDR3 comprises 17 residues. CDR1 and CDR2 (germline): SGHVS, FNYEAQ. The CDR3 protein is CASSAHLSTGRDDEQHF. The CDR3 bases are TGTGCCAGCAGCGCCCACCTATCGACAGGGCGCGATGACGAGCAGCACTTC.

The CDR3 is CASSFNPIRDRDSNEQFF. The DNA of the CDR3 is TGTGCCAGCAGTTTCAACCCGATCCGGGACAGGGATAGCAATGAGCAGTTCTTC. V and J are TRBV6-6 and TRBJ2-1, with 9 bases matching TRBD1. The J segment lost 6 bases and the V segment lost 4 bases, leaving 16 bases of the junction unmatched. The CDR3 runs 18 residues. Germline V lookup: CDR1 MNHNY, CDR2 SVGAGI (reference sequence).

This clonotype was seen repeatedly, ten times or more. This sequence joins TRBV5-1 and TRBJ2-7; possible D gene TRBD1, 5 bases. With 5 bases removed from V and 2 bases from J, the gap between germline ends came to 11 bases. The CDR3 runs 13 residues. Germline V lookup: CDR1 SGHRS, CDR2 YFSETQ. This CDR3 reads CASSAGRAYEQYF. CDR3 in DNA: TGCGCCAGCAGTGCTGGCAGGGCCTACGAGCAGTACTTC.

There are many counts of this clonotype. The genes are TRBV20-1 and TRBJ2-3; 8 nucleotides match TRBD2. The CDR3 sequence is 18 residues long. Germline V gene data show CDR1 as DFQATT and CDR2 as SNEGSKA (reference sequence). After removal of 6 bases from V and 2 bases from J, the junction contained 19 bases not matched to a gene. The CDR3 region is CSAQGGLAGLPDTDTQYF. CDR3 DNA sequence: TGCAGTGCCCAAGGGGGGCTAGCGGGTTTACCAGACACAGATACGCAGTATTTT.

The table lists this clonotype with many counts. The J gene is TRBJ2-2, the V gene TRBV7-9, with 10 bases aligning to TRBD1. V trimming: 5 bases; J trimming: 2 bases; junction bases outside the gene matches: 5. Germline CDR1 SEHNR, CDR2 FQNEAQ (reference sequence). The CDR3 spans 16 residues. This chain's CDR3 is CASSMTGGPNTGELFF. The CDR3 nucleotides read TGTGCCAGCAGCATGACAGGGGGCCCCAACACCGGGGAGCTGTTTTTT. The full variable domain, with the rest looked up from reference TRBV7-9 and TRBJ2-2, is DTGVSQNPRHKITKRGQNVTFRCDPISEHNRLYWYRQTLGQGPEFLTYFQNEAQLEKSRLLSDRFSAERPKGSFSTLEIQRTEQGDSAMYLCASSMTGGPNTGELFFGEGSRLTVL.

This clonotype was counted a few times. V and J are TRBV19 and TRBJ2-1; 7 bases are shared with TRBD2. Germline V gene sequence: CDR1 LNHDA, CDR2 SQIVND (reference sequence). The CDR3 runs 17 residues. V lost 3 bases to trimming and J lost 1 base; unmatched junction nucleotides: 9. CDR3 in amino acids: CASSIIIGGGSYNEQFF. CDR3 DNA: TGTGCCAGTAGTATTATTATTGGGGGGGGATCCTACAATGAGCAGTTCTTC.

This clonotype was observed at least ten times. The V and J genes are TRBV6-6 and TRBJ2-4; D is uncertain. Germline assignment: CDR1 MNHNY and CDR2 SVGAGI (reference sequence). V lost 2 bases, J lost 8 bases, and 4 bases lay in between. The CDR3 is made up of 11 amino acids. This CDR3 reads CASSYTDIQYF. The CDR3 DNA follows: TGTGCCAGCAGTTACACGGACATTCAGTACTTC.

This clonotype was detected a few times. This rearrangement joins TRBV7-9 to TRBJ2-1; 7 bases are a match to TRBD1. The germline CDR1 and CDR2 sequences are SEHNR and FQNEAQ (reference sequence). Unmatched junction bases numbered 5, after V lost 2 bases and J lost 4 bases. This CDR3 is built from 15 residues. The CDR3 DNA sequence: TGTGCCAGCAGCTTATATACAGGGGAATACAATGAGCAGTTCTTC. Residues: CASSLYTGEYNEQFF.

This clonotype has a count of ten or more. The rearrangement uses TRBV20-1 and TRBJ2-3; D remains unclear. The CDR3 extends over 10 amino acids. Looked up from germline, CDR1 is DFQATT and CDR2 is SNEGSKA (reference sequence). The V end lost 6 bases, the J end lost 5 bases, and 6 bases lay between the germline ends. The CDR3: CSALRDTQYF. The CDR3 coding sequence is TGCAGTGCCCTAAGAGATACGCAGTATTTT.

This sequence joins TRBV7-3 and TRBJ2-5; 8 positions match TRBD1. Trimming took 2 bases from V and 5 from J; bases not matched to a gene: 10. The CDR3 has 16 residues. Germline values: CDR1 SGHTA, CDR2 FQGTGA. As DNA, the CDR3 is TGTGCCAGCAGCTTAGGGGGCAGGGGGCTTCTCGAGACCCAGTACTTC. It yields the protein CASSLGGRGLLETQYF.

This clonotype came up a few times. The chain employs TRBV7-9 and TRBJ2-5; 11 nucleotides line up with TRBD1. CDR1 and CDR2 (germline): SEHNR, FQNEAQ (reference sequence). The CDR3 runs 17 residues. The trim removed 1 base at V and 5 bases at J, leaving 9 bases unmatched. The CDR3 loop is CASSLGGQGAIRETQYF. The CDR3, as DNA: TGTGCCAGCAGCTTAGGAGGACAGGGGGCTATCAGGGAGACCCAGTACTTC.

The chain is built from TRBV13 and TRBJ2-3; D gene uncertain. Deletions cut 4 bases from V and 6 bases from J, with 20 bases between. Germline loops: CDR1 PRHDT, CDR2 FYEKMQ (reference sequence). CDR3 length equals 16 residues. This chain's CDR3 is CASSSSDPIGRDTQYF. CDR3 nucleotides: TGTGCCAGCAGCTCCTCGGACCCGATCGGTAGGGATACGCAGTATTTT.

This clonotype was seen more than once but under ten times. The chain is built from TRBV6-5 and TRBJ2-7; D is undetermined. The CDR3 is 12 residues long. Germline values: CDR1 MNHEY, CDR2 SVGAGI. V lost 6 bases and J 5 bases, leaving 11 bases between the germline ends. The CDR3 here is CASRQSLHEQYF. DNA for the CDR3: TGTGCCAGCAGACAGTCCCTCCACGAGCAGTACTTC.

This clonotype showed up many times. The chain uses TRBV5-4 and TRBJ1-1; D is uncertain. CDR3 size: 13 residues. V was cut by 6 bases and J by 5 bases, with 14 bases left in between. CDR1 and CDR2 (germline): SGHNT, YYREEE (reference sequence). CDR3 region: CASTSASRTEAFF. For the CDR3, the DNA is TGTGCCAGCACCTCTGCCAGCCGGACTGAAGCTTTCTTT.

Turning to this clonotype: A read error is possible here, since a much larger clone lies one base away. This chain uses TRBV12-3 or TRBV12-4 with TRBJ1-1; D remains ambiguous. The CDR3 extends over 16 amino acids. With 3 bases removed from V and 3 bases from J, the gap between germline ends came to 17 bases. The CDR3 reads CASSFGRRVQYTEAFF. For the CDR3, the DNA is TGTGCCAGCAGTTTCGGTAGGAGGGTCCAATACACTGAAGCTTTCTTT.

This clonotype was seen many times. This CDR3 is CASSYWSVQVNQPQHF. The CDR3 coding sequence is TGTGCCAGCAGTTACTGGAGTGTGCAGGTAAATCAGCCCCAGCATTTT. The chain is built from TRBV6-2 or TRBV6-3 and TRBJ1-5, with unresolved D. The V gene lost 1 base and the J gene lost 4 bases, with 14 bases spanning the gap. Germline CDR1 is MNHEY and CDR2 is SVGEGT. The CDR3 runs to 16 residues.

The chain combines TRBV5-6 with TRBJ2-7; D is unresolved. Trimming stripped 4 bases from V and 4 bases from J, with 12 bases between. The CDR3 runs 13 residues. Germline CDR1 is SGHDT and CDR2 is YYEEEE. This CDR3 is CASSLGNWYEQYF. The CDR3, as DNA: TGTGCCAGCAGCCTAGGGAACTGGTACGAGCAGTACTTC.

The CDR3 is CSAREGGGSSYEQYF. CDR3 DNA sequence: TGCAGTGCTAGAGAGGGCGGGGGTAGCTCCTACGAGCAGTACTTC. The V call is TRBV20-1, the J call TRBJ2-7, with TRBD2 matching over 7 bases. Trimming at V came to 0 bases and at J to 0 bases, leaving 5 bases not matched to a gene. Germline lookup yields CDR1 DFQATT and CDR2 SNEGSKA (reference sequence). CDR3 length: 15 amino acids.

V gene TRBV7-3 combines with J gene TRBJ2-3, with D unclear. This CDR3 is built from 13 residues. Germline assignment: CDR1 SGHTA and CDR2 FQGTGA. The ends were cut back, 2 bases at V and 9 bases at J, with 12 bases in the middle. CDR3 residues: CASSLLPSDTQYF. The CDR3 DNA reads TGTGCCAGCAGCTTACTCCCGAGCGACACGCAGTATTTT.

The genes are TRBV18 and TRBJ2-5; either TRBD1 or TRBD2 may supply D (5 bases each). The CDR3 length is 16 residues. CDR1 is KGHSH and CDR2 is LQKENI in the germline V gene. V lost 3 bases to trimming and J lost 3 bases, with 17 bases between them. In DNA form, the CDR3 reads TGTGCCAGCTCACCGGGGCCTGGGACGGTAAAAGAGACCCAGTACTTC. Translated: CASSPGPGTVKETQYF.

This rearrangement joins TRBV7-3 to TRBJ2-1; D is ambiguous. The CDR3 is 16 amino acids. V gave up 5 bases and J gave up 6 bases, with 20 bases separating them. CDR1 is SGHTA and CDR2 is FQGTGA in the germline V gene. The CDR3 region is CASSLNAVVIPNEQFF. CDR3 sequence (DNA): TGTGCCAGCAGCCTCAACGCAGTGGTTATCCCCAATGAGCAGTTCTTC.

This clonotype showed up just a few times. The CDR3: CASSQDWREGYNEQFF. The CDR3 DNA reads TGTGCCAGCAGCCAAGACTGGCGGGAGGGATACAATGAGCAGTTCTTC. The chain carries TRBV14 and TRBJ2-1; 9 nucleotides agree with TRBD2. CDR3 length: 16 residues. In germline, CDR1 is SGHDN, CDR2 FVKESK. The V gene end was trimmed by 0 bases and the J gene end by 4 bases; junction bases not matched to a gene: 4.

The sample holds many counts of this clonotype. The rearrangement links TRBV7-2 to TRBJ2-7, with 9 bases identical to TRBD2. V trimming: 0 bases; J trimming: 4 bases; junction bases outside the gene matches: 7. The germline V gene has CDR1 SGHTA and CDR2 FQGNSA. The CDR3 loop spans 16 amino acids. The CDR3 reads CASSLARRGGGYEQYF. DNA for the CDR3: TGTGCCAGCAGCTTAGCGCGCCGCGGGGGGGGGTACGAGCAGTACTTC.

The rearrangement joins TRBV6-5 to TRBJ1-2, with 7 bases that match TRBD1. CDR1 and CDR2 (germline): MNHEY, SVGAGI. The V segment lost 0 bases and the J segment 5 bases; nucleotides outside the gene matches: 9. The CDR3 sequence is 16 residues long. The CDR3 protein is CASSYSRPGGGYGYTF. The CDR3 DNA reads as TGTGCCAGCAGTTACTCGAGGCCAGGGGGTGGATATGGCTACACCTTC.

The chain employs TRBV30 and TRBJ1-1; maybe TRBD1 (5 bases). The CDR3 is made up of 13 amino acids. Trimming took 8 bases from V and 1 from J, leaving 14 bases between them. Per germline, CDR1 GTSNPN and CDR2 SVGIG (reference sequence). The CDR3: CAVPGRQNTEAFF. The DNA for the CDR3 is TGTGCCGTCCCGGGACGGCAGAACACTGAAGCTTTCTTT.

The chain is built from TRBV12-3 or TRBV12-4 and TRBJ2-5; possibly TRBD2 for D (5 bases). The CDR3 consists of 15 residues. With 3 bases removed from V and 5 bases from J, the gap between germline ends came to 16 bases. The CDR3 DNA follows: TGTGCCAGCAGTTTGTGGCAGGAGGTTGGGGAGACCCAGTACTTC. Amino acid sequence: CASSLWQEVGETQYF.